A selection of T cell receptor beta chains follows, all from one sample in a study of cytomegalovirus exposure and HLA in healthy donors. Clones were read by immunoSEQ multiplex PCR, and TCRdb kept only the in-frame ones, dropping some. The repertoire includes approximately 100,000 clones, around 80% of them detected once, and under 4% sits in the top ten. Sequenced sample: PBMCs. These receptors were obtained from a man aged 60-69 years in good health and CMV-seronegative. The CDR3 runs from the conserved cysteine through the conserved F or W. Each record gives: CDR3 protein, CDR3 DNA, V gene, D gene, J gene, clone size. A D gene is named only where the DNA matches it firmly. Only part of the rows carry a size: once, few, many, or a class if the clone is expanded.

CDR3 protein: CASSGWAGKLFF
CDR3 DNA: TGTGCCAGCAGCGGATGGGCGGGGAAACTGTTTTTT
V gene: TRBV6-5
D gene: NA
J gene: TRBJ1-4
clone size: NA

CDR3 protein: CASSVGQGMETQYF
CDR3 DNA: TGTGCCAGCAGTGTCGGACAGGGGATGGAGACCCAGTACTTC
V gene: TRBV2
D gene: TRBD1
J gene: TRBJ2-5
clone size: few

CDR3 protein: CASSLIGADNIQYF
CDR3 DNA: TGTGCCAGCAGCTTGATAGGGGCAGACAACATTCAGTACTTC
V gene: TRBV5-4
D gene: NA
J gene: TRBJ2-4
clone size: NA

CDR3 protein: CASRLGGTHTSNYGYTF
CDR3 DNA: TGTGCCAGTAGACTGGGGGGGACACATACCTCTAACTATGGCTACACCTTC
V gene: TRBV19
D gene: NA
J gene: TRBJ1-2
clone size: NA

CDR3 protein: CASSWGQGSDTQYF
CDR3 DNA: TGTGCCAGCAGCTGGGGACAGGGAAGCGATACGCAGTATTTT
V gene: TRBV7-9
D gene: TRBD1
J gene: TRBJ2-3
clone size: NA

CDR3 protein: CASSPLGGTSREQYF
CDR3 DNA: TGTGCCAGCAGCCCCCTCGGGGGGACCTCACGCGAGCAGTACTTC
V gene: TRBV7-2
D gene: TRBD2
J gene: TRBJ2-7
clone size: once

CDR3 protein: CASGGAGLETQYF
CDR3 DNA: TGTGCCAGCGGGGGGGCCGGTTTGGAGACCCAGTACTTC
V gene: TRBV2
D gene: NA
J gene: TRBJ2-5
clone size: few

CDR3 protein: CASSSGQGALNEKLFF
CDR3 DNA: TGTGCCAGCAGCTCCGGACAGGGGGCGTTAAATGAAAAACTGTTTTTT
V gene: TRBV7-9
D gene: TRBD1
J gene: TRBJ1-4
clone size: NA

CDR3 protein: CASSESRPLGPTSLTF
CDR3 DNA: TGTGCCAGCAGTGAATCCCGTCCTCTGGGGCCAACGTCTCTTACTTTC
V gene: TRBV2
D gene: NA
J gene: TRBJ2-6
clone size: NA

CDR3 protein: CASSLISQNYEQYF
CDR3 DNA: TGTGCCAGCAGCTTAATCTCCCAGAACTACGAGCAGTACTTC
V gene: TRBV7-2
D gene: NA
J gene: TRBJ2-7
clone size: NA

CDR3 protein: CASSSGQGGVGYNEQFF
CDR3 DNA: TGCGCCAGCAGCTCCGGACAGGGCGGAGTTGGCTACAATGAGCAGTTCTTC
V gene: TRBV5-1
D gene: TRBD1
J gene: TRBJ2-1
clone size: once

CDR3 protein: CAIRLAGVQDTQYF
CDR3 DNA: TGTGCCATCAGACTAGCGGGGGTGCAGGATACGCAGTATTTT
V gene: TRBV10-3
D gene: TRBD2
J gene: TRBJ2-3
clone size: NA

CDR3 protein: CASSHPTGQAGTGELFF
CDR3 DNA: TGCGCCAGCAGCCATCCCACCGGACAGGCAGGCACCGGGGAGCTGTTTTTT
V gene: TRBV4-3
D gene: TRBD1
J gene: TRBJ2-2
clone size: once

CDR3 protein: CASSLEQWNTEAFF
CDR3 DNA: TGTGCCAGCAGCTTGGAACAGTGGAACACTGAAGCTTTCTTT
V gene: TRBV5-5
D gene: NA
J gene: TRBJ1-1
clone size: NA

CDR3 protein: CASKNQGGADTQYF
CDR3 DNA: TGTGCCAGCAAAAATCAGGGAGGTGCAGATACGCAGTATTTT
V gene: TRBV6-1
D gene: NA
J gene: TRBJ2-3
clone size: once

CDR3 protein: CSVDGNTGELFF
CDR3 DNA: TGCAGCGTTGACGGGAACACCGGGGAGCTGTTTTTT
V gene: TRBV29-1
D gene: NA
J gene: TRBJ2-2
clone size: NA

CDR3 protein: CASSLQSGTFYNEQFF
CDR3 DNA: TGTGCCAGCAGCTTACAAAGCGGGACATTCTACAATGAGCAGTTCTTC
V gene: TRBV7-2
D gene: NA
J gene: TRBJ2-1
clone size: NA

CDR3 protein: CASSPWRGVGTEAFF
CDR3 DNA: TGTGCCAGCAGCCCGTGGCGGGGGGTGGGCACTGAAGCTTTCTTT
V gene: TRBV7-2
D gene: NA
J gene: TRBJ1-1
clone size: once

CDR3 protein: CASSLGEAGADTQYF
CDR3 DNA: TGTGCCAGCAGCCTGGGGGAAGCGGGGGCGGATACGCAGTATTTT
V gene: TRBV5-8
D gene: TRBD2
J gene: TRBJ2-3
clone size: NA

CDR3 protein: CASSMGAGVGISGNTIYF
CDR3 DNA: TGTGCCAGTAGTATGGGAGCAGGGGTCGGTATCTCTGGAAACACCATATATTTT
V gene: TRBV19
D gene: NA
J gene: TRBJ1-3
clone size: NA

CDR3 protein: CASSYRQGAGETQYF
CDR3 DNA: TGTGCCAGCAGCTACCGACAGGGGGCAGGAGAGACCCAGTACTTC
V gene: TRBV7-7
D gene: TRBD1
J gene: TRBJ2-5
clone size: NA

CDR3 protein: CASSPRSGDGSPLHF
CDR3 DNA: TGTGCCAGCAGCCCGAGGTCAGGGGATGGTTCACCCCTCCACTTT
V gene: TRBV9
D gene: NA
J gene: TRBJ1-6
clone size: NA

CDR3 protein: CASSLQGSGNTIYF
CDR3 DNA: TGTGCCAGCAGCCTGCAGGGGTCTGGAAACACCATATATTTT
V gene: TRBV7-8
D gene: NA
J gene: TRBJ1-3
clone size: NA

CDR3 protein: CASSLRASGGTDTQYF
CDR3 DNA: TGCGCCAGCAGCTTGCGGGCTAGCGGGGGCACAGATACGCAGTATTTT
V gene: TRBV5-1
D gene: TRBD2
J gene: TRBJ2-3
clone size: few

CDR3 protein: CASSVAGQLTEQYF
CDR3 DNA: TGTGCCAGCAGCGTAGCTGGACAGTTGACCGAGCAGTACTTC
V gene: TRBV9
D gene: NA
J gene: TRBJ2-7
clone size: NA

CDR3 protein: CASSLAWVTENTGELFF
CDR3 DNA: TGCGCCAGCAGCTTGGCCTGGGTGACTGAGAACACCGGGGAGCTGTTTTTT
V gene: TRBV5-1
D gene: NA
J gene: TRBJ2-2
clone size: NA

CDR3 protein: CASSEIAAGDTQYF
CDR3 DNA: TGTGCCAGCTCTGAGATCGCGGCCGGGGATACGCAGTATTTT
V gene: TRBV6-5
D gene: NA
J gene: TRBJ2-3
clone size: NA

CDR3 protein: CASSWGVLYGYTF
CDR3 DNA: TGTGCCAGTAGCTGGGGGGTGCTCTATGGCTACACCTTC
V gene: TRBV19
D gene: NA
J gene: TRBJ1-2
clone size: NA

CDR3 protein: CASSLVSAGSEKLFF
CDR3 DNA: TGCGCCAGCAGCTTGGTTTCGGCGGGGAGCGAAAAACTGTTTTTT
V gene: TRBV5-1
D gene: NA
J gene: TRBJ1-4
clone size: NA

CDR3 protein: CASTGTGGPSEAFF
CDR3 DNA: TGTGCCAGTACCGGGACAGGGGGCCCCTCTGAAGCTTTCTTT
V gene: TRBV2
D gene: TRBD1
J gene: TRBJ1-1
clone size: NA

CDR3 protein: CASNFGGVKTQYF
CDR3 DNA: TGTGCCAGCAACTTTGGGGGGGTGAAGACCCAGTACTTC
V gene: TRBV7-2
D gene: TRBD2
J gene: TRBJ2-5
clone size: NA

CDR3 protein: CASSWAVNTGELFF
CDR3 DNA: TGTGCCAGCAGCTGGGCAGTAAACACCGGGGAGCTGTTTTTT
V gene: TRBV5-5
D gene: NA
J gene: TRBJ2-2
clone size: NA

CDR3 protein: CASSLGLTPQGIPYGYTF
CDR3 DNA: TGTGCCAGCAGCTTAGGGCTTACTCCTCAGGGGATCCCCTATGGCTACACCTTC
V gene: TRBV7-9
D gene: NA
J gene: TRBJ1-2
clone size: few

CDR3 protein: CASSHPGLETQYF
CDR3 DNA: TGTGCCAGCAGTCACCCCGGACTAGAGACCCAGTACTTC
V gene: TRBV7-2
D gene: NA
J gene: TRBJ2-5
clone size: NA

CDR3 protein: CASSFLDRNTEAFF
CDR3 DNA: TGTGCCAGCAGCTTTCTCGACAGAAACACTGAAGCTTTCTTT
V gene: TRBV5-6
D gene: NA
J gene: TRBJ1-1
clone size: NA

CDR3 protein: CASSPRGNLDIQYF
CDR3 DNA: TGCGCCAGCAGCCCTAGGGGGAATTTGGACATTCAGTACTTC
V gene: TRBV4-3
D gene: NA
J gene: TRBJ2-4
clone size: NA

CDR3 protein: CASSWTGLQETQYF
CDR3 DNA: TGTGCCAGCAGTTGGACAGGCCTACAAGAGACCCAGTACTTC
V gene: TRBV6-5
D gene: TRBD1
J gene: TRBJ2-5
clone size: NA

CDR3 protein: CASSSVGGNQPQHF
CDR3 DNA: TGTGCCAGCAGCTCCGTCGGGGGTAATCAGCCCCAGCATTTT
V gene: TRBV6-1
D gene: NA
J gene: TRBJ1-5
clone size: few

CDR3 protein: CSVQGGTTPDTQYF
CDR3 DNA: TGCAGCGTTCAGGGAGGTACCACGCCAGATACGCAGTATTTT
V gene: TRBV29-1
D gene: NA
J gene: TRBJ2-3
clone size: NA

CDR3 protein: CASSPGQNYGYTF
CDR3 DNA: TGTGCCAGCTCACCGGGACAGAACTATGGCTACACCTTC
V gene: TRBV18
D gene: TRBD1
J gene: TRBJ1-2
clone size: NA

CDR3 protein: CAQDSHLATNEKLFF
CDR3 DNA: TGTGCCCAGGACAGTCACCTTGCAACTAATGAAAAACTGTTTTTT
V gene: TRBV25-1
D gene: NA
J gene: TRBJ1-4
clone size: NA

CDR3 protein: CSVWDPGGPDTGELFF
CDR3 DNA: TGCAGCGTTTGGGATCCGGGGGGGCCTGACACCGGGGAGCTGTTTTTT
V gene: TRBV29-1
D gene: TRBD2
J gene: TRBJ2-2
clone size: few

CDR3 protein: CASSPEDSNYGYTF
CDR3 DNA: TGTGCCAGCAGCCCAGAGGACAGTAACTATGGCTACACCTTC
V gene: TRBV7-9
D gene: NA
J gene: TRBJ1-2
clone size: NA

CDR3 protein: CASRTGMNTEAFF
CDR3 DNA: TGTGCCAGCCGTACAGGGATGAACACTGAAGCTTTCTTT
V gene: TRBV5-8
D gene: NA
J gene: TRBJ1-1
clone size: NA

CDR3 protein: CASSPGTGGRNGYTF
CDR3 DNA: TGTGCCAGCTCCCCCGGGACAGGGGGCAGAAATGGCTACACCTTC
V gene: TRBV18
D gene: TRBD1
J gene: TRBJ1-2
clone size: NA

CDR3 protein: CASSQVGASINQPQHF
CDR3 DNA: TGTGCCAGCAGCCAAGTGGGGGCGTCAATCAATCAGCCCCAGCATTTT
V gene: TRBV4-2
D gene: NA
J gene: TRBJ1-5
clone size: NA

CDR3 protein: CASSLAGNYNSPLHF
CDR3 DNA: TGTGCCAGCAGCTTGGCAGGGAATTATAATTCACCCCTCCACTTT
V gene: TRBV5-8
D gene: NA
J gene: TRBJ1-6
clone size: NA

CDR3 protein: CASMRDPYTEAFF
CDR3 DNA: TGTGCCAGCATGCGGGACCCATACACTGAAGCTTTCTTT
V gene: TRBV6-5
D gene: NA
J gene: TRBJ1-1
clone size: NA

CDR3 protein: CASSLEGAMGDQYF
CDR3 DNA: TGTGCCAGCAGCTTGGAGGGGGCCATGGGCGACCAGTACTTC
V gene: TRBV5-4
D gene: TRBD1
J gene: TRBJ2-5
clone size: NA

CDR3 protein: CASSSERDTEAFF
CDR3 DNA: TGTGCCAGCAGCTCAGAGCGGGACACTGAAGCTTTCTTT
V gene: TRBV7-3
D gene: NA
J gene: TRBJ1-1
clone size: NA

CDR3 protein: CASSPRDSRLFF
CDR3 DNA: TGTGCCAGTAGTCCCCGGGACAGTCGACTGTTTTTT
V gene: TRBV19
D gene: TRBD1
J gene: TRBJ1-4
clone size: NA

CDR3 protein: CASSQEGGRGYTF
CDR3 DNA: TGTGCCAGCAGCCAAGAAGGGGGTAGGGGCTACACCTTC
V gene: TRBV4-2
D gene: NA
J gene: TRBJ1-2
clone size: few